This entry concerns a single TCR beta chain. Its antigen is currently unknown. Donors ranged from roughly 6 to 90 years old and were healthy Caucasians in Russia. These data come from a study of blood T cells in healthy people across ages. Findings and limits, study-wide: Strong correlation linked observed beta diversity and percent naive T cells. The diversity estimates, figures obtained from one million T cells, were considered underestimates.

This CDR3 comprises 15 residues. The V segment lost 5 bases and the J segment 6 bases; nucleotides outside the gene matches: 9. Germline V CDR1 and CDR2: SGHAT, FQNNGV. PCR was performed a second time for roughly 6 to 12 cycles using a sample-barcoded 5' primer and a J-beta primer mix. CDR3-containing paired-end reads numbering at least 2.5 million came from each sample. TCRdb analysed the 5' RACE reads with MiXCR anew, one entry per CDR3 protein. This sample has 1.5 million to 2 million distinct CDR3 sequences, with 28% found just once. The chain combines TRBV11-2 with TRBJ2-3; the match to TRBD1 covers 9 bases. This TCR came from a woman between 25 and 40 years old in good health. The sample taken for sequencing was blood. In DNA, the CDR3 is TGTGCCAGCAGCCAACCGGGACAGGGATTGGATACGCAGTATTTT. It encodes CASSQPGQGLDTQYF.